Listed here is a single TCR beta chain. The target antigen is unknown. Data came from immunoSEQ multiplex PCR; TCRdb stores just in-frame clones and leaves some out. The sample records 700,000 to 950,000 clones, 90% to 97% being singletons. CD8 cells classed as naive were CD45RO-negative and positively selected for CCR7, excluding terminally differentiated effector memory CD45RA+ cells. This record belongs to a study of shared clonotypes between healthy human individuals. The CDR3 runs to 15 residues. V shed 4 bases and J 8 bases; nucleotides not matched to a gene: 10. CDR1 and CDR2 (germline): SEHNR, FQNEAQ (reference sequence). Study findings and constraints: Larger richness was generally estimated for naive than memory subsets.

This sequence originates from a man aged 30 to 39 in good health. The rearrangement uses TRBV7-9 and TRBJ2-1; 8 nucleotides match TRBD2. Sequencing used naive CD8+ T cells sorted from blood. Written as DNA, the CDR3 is TGTGCCAGCAGCTCCCCCCGGGAGGGCCATGATGAGCAGTTCTTC. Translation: CASSSPREGHDEQFF.